These 21 T cell receptor beta chains were all obtained from the same sample, sequenced in a study of blood T cell repertoires in COVID-19. Using immunoSEQ multiplex PCR, the repertoire was profiled, and TCRdb retains in-frame clones only, with some absent. The data show 81,000 or so clones, 75% to 85% seen once. The sequenced material came from peripheral blood. The receptor set was obtained from a man aged 50-60 years with COVID-19, enrolled during active disease.

V gene TRBV11-1 combines with J gene TRBJ1-2; no firm D call. The CDR3 has 14 residues. Germline CDR1 reads SGHAT; CDR2 reads FQDESV (reference sequence). V was pared by 5 bases and J by 5 bases, with 15 bases between. The CDR3 nucleotides read TGTGCCAGCAGCCCCGGACCGGGGAGTTATGGCTACACCTTC. It translates to CASSPGPGSYGYTF.

V gene TRBV6-6 combines with J gene TRBJ2-7; D remains unclear. The CDR3 extends over 12 amino acids. V was clipped by 5 bases and J by 4 bases, with 9 bases between them. In germline, CDR1 is MNHNY, CDR2 SVGAGI (reference sequence). The CDR3 DNA sequence: TGTGCCAGCAGTCCTTATACTTACGAGCAGTACTTC. Translating gives CASSPYTYEQYF.

The rearrangement uses TRBV24-1 and TRBJ2-1; 10 nucleotides line up with TRBD2. V shed 4 bases and J 7 bases; nucleotides not matched to a gene: 12. The germline CDR1 and CDR2 sequences are KGHDR and SFDVKD. The CDR3 sequence is 17 residues long. For the CDR3, the DNA is TGTGCCACCAGTGAAACCTCGAGGCTAGCGGGAGTGAATGAGCAGTTCTTC. It encodes CATSETSRLAGVNEQFF.

The V and J genes are TRBV7-2 and TRBJ1-1, with 8 bases fitting TRBD1. This CDR3 is 15 amino acids long. Germline V gives CDR1 SGHTA, CDR2 FQGNSA. V lost 1 base and J lost 4; bases outside the gene matches: 5. CDR3 in DNA: TGTGCCAGCAGCTTAGGGACAGGGTTTCGCACTGAAGCTTTCTTT. Translating it yields CASSLGTGFRTEAFF.

The rearrangement joins TRBV4-1 to TRBJ2-4; D remains ambiguous. Trimming took 0 bases from V and 1 from J, leaving 13 bases between them. CDR1 is MGHRA and CDR2 is YSYEKL in the germline V gene. The CDR3 runs 17 residues. Written as DNA, the CDR3 is TGCGCCAGCAGCCAAGATGAGGCAGTTAGTGCCAAAAACATTCAGTACTTC. Its translation is CASSQDEAVSAKNIQYF.

V gene TRBV7-6 combines with J gene TRBJ1-6; 7 nucleotides match TRBD1. Looked up from germline, CDR1 is SGHVS and CDR2 is FNYEAQ. The CDR3 covers 15 residues. The J segment lost 9 bases and the V segment lost 5 bases, leaving 10 bases of the junction unmatched. This CDR3 is CASSPRTGRISPLHF. Written as DNA, the CDR3 is TGTGCCAGCAGCCCCCGGACAGGTCGGATTTCACCCCTCCACTTT.

As regards this clone: Other DNA sequences in this sample translate to the same CDR3. V usage is TRBV5-1 and J usage is TRBJ1-2; a weak D match, TRBD1 (5 bases). Germline loops: CDR1 SGHRS, CDR2 YFSETQ. This CDR3 spans 13 amino acids. Deletions cut 1 base from V and 1 base from J, with 5 bases between. The CDR3 reads CASSLRGNYGYTF. CDR3 coding DNA: TGCGCCAGCAGCTTGAGGGGTAACTATGGCTACACCTTC.

The V gene is TRBV4-1, the J gene TRBJ2-7; 10 bases agree with TRBD2. CDR1 and CDR2 (germline): MGHRA, YSYEKL. This CDR3 has 16 residues. Trimming took 1 base from V and 5 from J; bases not matched to a gene: 8. The chain's CDR3 is CASSQGRWGTSDEQYF. The CDR3 coding sequence is TGCGCCAGCAGCCAAGGCCGGTGGGGGACTAGCGACGAGCAGTACTTC.

V is TRBV6-5 and J is TRBJ2-7; weak D call: TRBD1 (6 bases). CDR3 size: 14 residues. Trimming pared 6 bases from V and 3 bases from J, leaving 15 bases between. In germline, CDR1 is MNHEY, CDR2 SVGAGI. The chain's CDR3 is CASSLRDTLYEQYF. CDR3 nucleotide sequence: TGTGCCAGCAGCTTAAGGGACACACTCTACGAGCAGTACTTC.

CDR3 nucleotides: TGTGCCACCAGCAGAGATCGTAGGGGTGGGGACACTGAAGCTTTCTTT. Translation: CATSRDRRGGDTEAFF. The V gene is TRBV15, the J gene TRBJ1-1; weak D call: TRBD1 (5 bases). The CDR3 covers 16 residues. Germline V lookup: CDR1 LNHNV, CDR2 YYDKDF (reference sequence). Between the trimmed V and J ends, which lost 0 bases and 3 bases, there was a span of 14 bases.

The chain joins TRBV12-3 or TRBV12-4 to TRBJ2-2; D is uncertain. The V end was cut by 3 bases, the J end by 5 bases, with 4 bases between. CDR3 length: 12 residues. The CDR3 here is CASSFRTGELFF. The CDR3 DNA sequence: TGTGCCAGCAGTTTCAGGACCGGGGAGCTGTTTTTT.

This clone was recorded once. V is TRBV6-5 and J is TRBJ2-5; 7 bases are shared with TRBD2. The CDR3 length is 14 residues. V dropped 9 bases and J dropped 2; count of bases not matched to a gene: 9. Per the germline V gene, CDR1 is MNHEY and CDR2 is SVGAGI. This CDR3 is CARLRREPQETQYF. The CDR3 DNA sequence: TGTGCCAGGCTCAGGCGGGAGCCACAAGAGACCCAGTACTTC.

The genes are TRBV10-2 and TRBJ2-7; 9 positions agree with TRBD1. The V segment lost 3 bases and the J segment 3 bases; nucleotides outside the gene matches: 9. The CDR3 sequence is 16 residues long. The germline CDR1 and CDR2 sequences are WSHSY and SAAADI. CDR3 in amino acids: CASSDPLRDRDYEQYF. DNA of the CDR3: TGCGCCAGCAGTGATCCCCTGAGGGACAGGGACTACGAGCAGTACTTC.

This clone was seen only a few times. CDR3 protein: CSVSGSVTDTQYF. DNA of the CDR3: TGCAGCGTTAGCGGGAGCGTCACAGATACGCAGTATTTT. V usage is TRBV29-1 and J usage is TRBJ2-3, with TRBD2 matching 8 bases. The CDR3 extends over 13 amino acids. Germline CDR1 reads SQVTM; CDR2 reads ANQGSEA. V was clipped by 5 bases and J by 2 bases; unmatched bases: 3.

This chain joins TRBV5-4 and TRBJ2-7, with 16 bases matching TRBD2. V was pared by 4 bases and J by 2 bases, with 6 bases of the junction left unmatched. The CDR3 totals 17 residues. The germline gives CDR1 SGHNT, CDR2 YYREEE (reference sequence). CDR3 sequence: CASSLPGLAGGPYEQYF. The CDR3 DNA follows: TGTGCCAGCAGCCTGCCGGGACTAGCGGGAGGGCCCTACGAGCAGTACTTC.

V usage is TRBV18 and J usage is TRBJ2-7; 7 nucleotides agree with TRBD1. This CDR3 spans 13 amino acids. Trimming removed 4 bases from V and 4 bases from J; junction bases left unmatched: 4. The germline gives CDR1 KGHSH, CDR2 LQKENI. This CDR3 is CASSLGGLYEQYF. In DNA, the CDR3 is TGTGCCAGCTCACTAGGGGGCTTATACGAGCAGTACTTC.

The chain recombines TRBV27 with TRBJ2-2; possibly TRBD1 for D (8 bases). The V and J ends lost 5 bases and 0 bases respectively, with 16 bases between them. Germline loops: CDR1 MNHEY, CDR2 SMNVEV (reference sequence). The CDR3 is made up of 17 amino acids. This chain's CDR3 is CASSRQGTTPNTGELFF. The CDR3 DNA follows: TGTGCCAGCAGTAGACAGGGGACTACTCCGAACACCGGGGAGCTGTTTTTT.

The J gene is TRBJ1-5, the V gene TRBV2; tentatively, D is TRBD1 (6 bases). Germline V gene lookup returns CDR1 SNHLY and CDR2 FYNNEI. The CDR3 totals 13 residues. V lost 10 bases and J lost 5, with 15 bases in between. This chain's CDR3 is CAISARGDQPQHF. DNA for the CDR3: TGTGCCATCTCGGCCAGGGGCGATCAGCCCCAGCATTTT.

The gene calls are TRBV28 and TRBJ1-3; 7 bases are a match to TRBD1. This CDR3 spans 17 amino acids. From germline, CDR1 is MDHEN and CDR2 SYDVKM. V trimming: 6 bases; J trimming: 5 bases; junction bases outside the gene matches: 16. CDR3 bases: TGTGCCAGCAGCAACCCCAGGGGGACAGCGTTAAGAAACACCATATATTTT. This gives the protein CASSNPRGTALRNTIYF.

The chain combines TRBV7-3 with TRBJ2-1, with 8 bases that match TRBD2. CDR3 length: 17 residues. With V trimmed by 2 bases and J by 0 bases, 6 bases remained unmatched. The V gene's germline CDR1 is SGHTA and CDR2 FQGTGA. Here the CDR3 reads CASSLGGAGGSYNEQFF. Here the CDR3 DNA reads TGTGCCAGCAGCTTAGGTGGTGCGGGAGGCTCCTACAATGAGCAGTTCTTC. The variable domain in full, with the rest retrieved from reference TRBV7-3 and TRBJ2-1, is GAGVSQTPSNKVTEKGKYVELRCDPISGHTALYWYRQSLGQGPEFLIYFQGTGAADDSGLPNDRFFAVRPEGSVSTLKIQRTERGDSAVYLCASSLGGAGGSYNEQFFGPGTRLTVL.

The chain recombines TRBV5-1 with TRBJ2-2, with 8 bases identical to TRBD2. Germline-derived CDR1 and CDR2 are SGHRS and YFSETQ. J gave up 3 bases and V 4 bases, and 5 bases lay outside the gene matches. The CDR3 has 15 amino acids. This chain's CDR3 is CASSPTSAHTGELFF. CDR3 bases: TGCGCCAGCAGCCCGACTAGCGCTCACACCGGGGAGCTGTTTTTT. Based on the CDR3 plus reference TRBV5-1 and TRBJ2-2, the full variable domain is KAGVTQTPRYLIKTRGQQVTLSCSPISGHRSVSWYQQTPGQGLQFLFEYFSETQRNKGNFPGRFSGRQFSNSRSEMNVSTLELGDSALYLCASSPTSAHTGELFFGEGSRLTVL.